Shown below are 5 T cell receptor beta chains from a single sample sequenced in a study of blood T cells in healthy people across ages. The use of a sample-barcoded 5' primer and a J-beta primer mix characterized a second PCR of roughly 7 to 12 cycles. Each CDR3 protein is one row after TCRdb ran MiXCR on the 5' RACE reads. The sample lists about 510,000 distinct CDR3 sequences, over 25% seen once, with approximately 3.5% in the top ten. These data were also reused for a study on T cells of mothers and their children.

Sequenced material: blood. These receptors all stem from a boy between 2 and 10 years old in good health.

The V and J genes are TRBV7-2 and TRBJ2-5; D might be TRBD1 (6 bases). There are 15 residues in the CDR3. V was cut by 3 bases and J by 4 bases, with 15 bases left in between. CDR1 and CDR2 from the germline V gene are SGHTA and FQGNSA. The CDR3 DNA reads TGTGCCAGCAGCTTTGCCTCTAGGGGGTCAGAGACCCAGTACTTC. Encoded protein: CASSFASRGSETQYF.

This clonotype has at least ten counts. The chain carries TRBV12-3 or TRBV12-4 and TRBJ2-1; 8 bases are shared with TRBD1. Trimming removed 6 bases from V and 7 bases from J; junction bases left unmatched: 8. This CDR3 comprises 14 residues. CDR3 bases: TGTGCCAGCAGGGTACAGGGGGGAACGAATGAGCAGTTCTTC. This gives the protein CASRVQGGTNEQFF.

This clonotype was seen more than once but under ten times. The rearrangement links TRBV18 to TRBJ2-1; TRBD2 matches 10 bases. V lost 1 base to trimming and J lost 0 bases; unmatched junction nucleotides: 9. CDR3 length equals 19 residues. Per the germline V gene, CDR1 is KGHSH and CDR2 is LQKENI. CDR3 sequence reads: CASSPRLAGDTSSYNEQFF. The DNA of the CDR3 is TGTGCCAGCTCACCACGGCTAGCGGGAGATACCAGCTCCTACAATGAGCAGTTCTTC.

This clonotype was observed a few times. The chain is built from TRBV27 and TRBJ2-7; tentatively, D is TRBD2 (6 bases). V lost 3 bases, J lost 4 bases, and 13 bases lay in between. This CDR3 region has 14 residues. Germline V gene data show CDR1 as MNHEY and CDR2 as SMNVEV (reference sequence). The DNA for the CDR3 is TGTGCCAGCAGTTTGCCCGGGAGAGGGTACGAGCAGTACTTC. This sequence encodes CASSLPGRGYEQYF.

This clonotype was recorded at least ten times. The genes are TRBV7-6 and TRBJ2-3; 9 positions match TRBD2. The CDR3 contains 16 residues. V was pared by 1 base and J by 2 bases, with 4 bases of the junction left unmatched. The germline V gene has CDR1 SGHVS and CDR2 FNYEAQ. The CDR3 DNA reads TGTGCCAGCAGCTTAGGTCTAGCGGGGCCCACAGATACGCAGTATTTT. Translated, it gives CASSLGLAGPTDTQYF.